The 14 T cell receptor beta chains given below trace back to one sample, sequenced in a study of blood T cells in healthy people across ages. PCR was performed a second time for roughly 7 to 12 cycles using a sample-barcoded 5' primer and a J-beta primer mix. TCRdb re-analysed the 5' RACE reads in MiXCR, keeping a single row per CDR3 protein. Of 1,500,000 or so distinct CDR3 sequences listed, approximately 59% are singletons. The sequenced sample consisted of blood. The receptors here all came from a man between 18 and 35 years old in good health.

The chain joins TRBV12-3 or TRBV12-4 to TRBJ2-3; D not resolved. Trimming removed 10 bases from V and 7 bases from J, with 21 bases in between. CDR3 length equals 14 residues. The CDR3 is CATRTVNHEHTQYF. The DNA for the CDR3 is TGTGCCACAAGAACGGTCAACCATGAACATACGCAGTATTTT.

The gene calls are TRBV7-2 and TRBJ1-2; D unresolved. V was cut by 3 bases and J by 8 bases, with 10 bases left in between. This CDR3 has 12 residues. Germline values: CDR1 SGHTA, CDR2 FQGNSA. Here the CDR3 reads CASSFPNGGYTF. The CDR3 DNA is TGTGCCAGCAGCTTCCCCAATGGGGGCTACACCTTC.

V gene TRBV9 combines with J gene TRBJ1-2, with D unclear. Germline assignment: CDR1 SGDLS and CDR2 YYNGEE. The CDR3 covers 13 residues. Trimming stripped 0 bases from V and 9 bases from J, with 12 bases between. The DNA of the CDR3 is TGTGCCAGCAGCGTAGGTCGCGGGGTGAGCTACACCTTC. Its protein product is CASSVGRGVSYTF.

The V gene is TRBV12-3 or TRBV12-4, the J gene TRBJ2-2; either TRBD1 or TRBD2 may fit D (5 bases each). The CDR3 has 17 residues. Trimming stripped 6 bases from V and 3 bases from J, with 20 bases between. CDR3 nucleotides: TGTGCCAGCAGGCCTGAACAAGGGGACCCCTACACCGGGGAGCTGTTTTTT. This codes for CASRPEQGDPYTGELFF.

The CDR3 is CASSLAVLALAGGTGYNEQFF. CDR3 nucleotide sequence: TGTGCCAGCAGCTTAGCGGTCTTAGCACTAGCGGGGGGGACGGGCTACAATGAGCAGTTCTTC. V gene TRBV7-2 combines with J gene TRBJ2-1; 13 bases align to TRBD2. Germline CDR1 and CDR2: SGHTA and FQGNSA. Trimming at V came to 0 bases and at J to 3 bases, leaving 14 bases not matched to a gene. The CDR3 extends over 21 amino acids. The whole variable domain, filled in from reference TRBV7-2 and TRBJ2-1, reads GAGVSQSPSNKVTEKGKDVELRCDPISGHTALYWYRQSLGQGLEFLIYFQGNSAPDKSGLPSDRFSAERTGGSVSTLTIQRTQQEDSAVYLCASSLAVLALAGGTGYNEQFFGPGTRLTVL.

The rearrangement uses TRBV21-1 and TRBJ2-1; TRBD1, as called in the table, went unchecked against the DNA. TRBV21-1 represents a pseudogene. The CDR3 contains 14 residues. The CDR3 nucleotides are TGTGCCAGCGACGAGGGGGAAGGGGAAAATGAGCAGTTCTTC. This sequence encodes CASDEGEGENEQFF.

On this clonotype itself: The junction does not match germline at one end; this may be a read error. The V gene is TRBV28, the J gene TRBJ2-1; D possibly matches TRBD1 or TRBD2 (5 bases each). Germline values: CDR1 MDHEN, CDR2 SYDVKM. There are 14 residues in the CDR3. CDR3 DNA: TGTGCCAGCATCGAGAGGGGCTCCTACAATGGGCAGTTCTTC. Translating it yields CASIERGSYNGQFF.

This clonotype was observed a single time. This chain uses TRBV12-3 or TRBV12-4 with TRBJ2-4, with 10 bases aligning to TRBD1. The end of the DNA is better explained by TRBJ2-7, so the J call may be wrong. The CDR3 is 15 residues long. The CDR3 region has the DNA TGTGCCAGCAGTGACCCGGGACAGGGGATCTACGAGCAGTACTTC. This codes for CASSDPGQGIYEQYF.

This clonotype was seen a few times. The DNA for the CDR3 is TGTGCCAGCAGCTTGGACAGGGTGAAAGCTGGGGCCAACGTCCTGACTTTC. This encodes CASSLDRVKAGANVLTF. The chain is built from TRBV7-9 and TRBJ2-6; TRBD1 agrees at 8 bases. In germline, CDR1 is SEHNR, CDR2 FQNEAQ (reference sequence). The CDR3 spans 17 residues. V lost 3 bases to trimming and J lost 2 bases; unmatched junction nucleotides: 6.

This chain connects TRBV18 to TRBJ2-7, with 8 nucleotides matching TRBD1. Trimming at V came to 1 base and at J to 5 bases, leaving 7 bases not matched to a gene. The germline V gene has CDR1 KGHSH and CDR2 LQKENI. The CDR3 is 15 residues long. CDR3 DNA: TGTGCCAGCTCACCACTTAAGACAGGGGTCCACGAGCAGTACTTC. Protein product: CASSPLKTGVHEQYF. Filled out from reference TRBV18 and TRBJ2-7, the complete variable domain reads NAGVMQNPRHLVRRRGQEARLRCSPMKGHSHVYWYRQLPEEGLKFMVYLQKENIIDESGMPKERFSAEFPKEGPSILRIQQVVRGDSAAYFCASSPLKTGVHEQYFGPGTRLTVT.

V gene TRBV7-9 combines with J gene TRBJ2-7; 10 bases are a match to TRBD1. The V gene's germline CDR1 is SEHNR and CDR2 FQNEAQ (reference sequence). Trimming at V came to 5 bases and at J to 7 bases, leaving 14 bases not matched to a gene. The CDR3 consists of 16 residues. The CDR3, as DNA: TGTGCCAGCAGCACCCGAGGGACAGGGGCTCACAATGAGCAGTACTTC. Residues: CASSTRGTGAHNEQYF.

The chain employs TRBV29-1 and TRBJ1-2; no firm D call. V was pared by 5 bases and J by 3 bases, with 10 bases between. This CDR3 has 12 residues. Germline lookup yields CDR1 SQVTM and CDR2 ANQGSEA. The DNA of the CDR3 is TGCAGCGTTCTCCCTGACGACTATGGCTACACCTTC. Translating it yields CSVLPDDYGYTF.

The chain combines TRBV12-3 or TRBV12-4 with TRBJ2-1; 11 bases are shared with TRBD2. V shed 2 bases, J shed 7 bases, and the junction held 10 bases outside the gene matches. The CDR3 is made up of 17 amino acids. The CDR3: CASSLPLAGASRNEQFF. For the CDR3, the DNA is TGTGCCAGCAGTTTACCACTAGCGGGAGCTAGTCGGAATGAGCAGTTCTTC.

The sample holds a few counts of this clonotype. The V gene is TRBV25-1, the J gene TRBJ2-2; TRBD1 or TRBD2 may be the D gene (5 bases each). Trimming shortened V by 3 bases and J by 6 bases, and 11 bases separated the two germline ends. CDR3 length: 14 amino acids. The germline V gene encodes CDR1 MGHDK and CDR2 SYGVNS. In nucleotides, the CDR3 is TGTGCCAGCAGTGATAGTGGGGGACCCGGGGAGCTGTTTTTT. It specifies CASSDSGGPGELFF.